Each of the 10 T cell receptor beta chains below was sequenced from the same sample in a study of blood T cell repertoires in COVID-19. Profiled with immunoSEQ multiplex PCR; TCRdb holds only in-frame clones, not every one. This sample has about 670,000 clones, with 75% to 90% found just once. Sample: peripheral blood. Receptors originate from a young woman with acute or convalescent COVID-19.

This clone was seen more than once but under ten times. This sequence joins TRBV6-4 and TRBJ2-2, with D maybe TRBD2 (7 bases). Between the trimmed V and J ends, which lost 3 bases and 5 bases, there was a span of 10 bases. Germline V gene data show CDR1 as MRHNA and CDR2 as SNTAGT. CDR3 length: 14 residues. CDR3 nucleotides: TGTGCCAGCAGTGAGGGGGGGGCGACCGGGGAGCTGTTTTTT. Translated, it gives CASSEGGATGELFF.

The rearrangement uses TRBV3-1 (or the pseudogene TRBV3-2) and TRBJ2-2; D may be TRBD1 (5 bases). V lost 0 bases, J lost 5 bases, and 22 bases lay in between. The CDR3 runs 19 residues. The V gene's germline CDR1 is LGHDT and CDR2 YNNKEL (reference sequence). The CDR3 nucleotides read TGTGCCAGCAGCCAAGACCCAAGAGACGCAGTTAAGGGGACCGGGGAGCTGTTTTTT. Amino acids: CASSQDPRDAVKGTGELFF.

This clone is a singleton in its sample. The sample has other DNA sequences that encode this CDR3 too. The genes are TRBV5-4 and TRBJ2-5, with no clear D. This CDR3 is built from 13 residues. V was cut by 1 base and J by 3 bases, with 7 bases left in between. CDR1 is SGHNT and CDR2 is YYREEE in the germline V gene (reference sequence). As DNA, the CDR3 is TGTGCCAGCAGCTTGTGGGCAGAAGAGACCCAGTACTTC. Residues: CASSLWAEETQYF. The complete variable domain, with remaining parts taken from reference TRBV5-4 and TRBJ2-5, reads ETGVTQSPTHLIKTRGQQVTLRCSSQSGHNTVSWYQQALGQGPQFIFQYYREEENGRGNFPPRFSGLQFPNYSSELNVNALELDDSALYLCASSLWAEETQYFGPGTRLLVL.

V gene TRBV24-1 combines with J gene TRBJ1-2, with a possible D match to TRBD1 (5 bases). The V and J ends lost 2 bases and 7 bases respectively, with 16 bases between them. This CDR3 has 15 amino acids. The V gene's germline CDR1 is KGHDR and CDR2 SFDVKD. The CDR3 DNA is TGTGCCACCAGTGATTCCCTGGGCAGGGTGGGTGGCTACACCTTC. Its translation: CATSDSLGRVGGYTF.

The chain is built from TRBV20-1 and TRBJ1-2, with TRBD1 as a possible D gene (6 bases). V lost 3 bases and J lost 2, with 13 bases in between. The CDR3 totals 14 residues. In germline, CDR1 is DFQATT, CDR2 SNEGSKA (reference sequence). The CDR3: CSASFGQTNYGYTF. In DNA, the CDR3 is TGCAGTGCTAGTTTCGGACAGACGAACTATGGCTACACCTTC.

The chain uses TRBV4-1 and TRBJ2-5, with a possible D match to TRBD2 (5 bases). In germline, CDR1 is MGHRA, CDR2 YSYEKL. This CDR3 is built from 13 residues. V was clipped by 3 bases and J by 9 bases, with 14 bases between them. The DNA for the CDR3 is TGCGCCAGCAGCCACCAATTACCGGAGGCCCAGTACTTC. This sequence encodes CASSHQLPEAQYF.

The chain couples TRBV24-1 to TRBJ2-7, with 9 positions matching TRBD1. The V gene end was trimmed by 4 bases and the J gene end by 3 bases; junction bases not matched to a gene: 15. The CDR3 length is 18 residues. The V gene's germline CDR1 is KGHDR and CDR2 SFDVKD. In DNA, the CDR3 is TGTGCCACCAGTGACTCCGGTTTCCGGGACAGGGTTGTCTACGAGCAGTACTTC. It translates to CATSDSGFRDRVVYEQYF.

CDR3 coding DNA: TGTGCCAGCAGCTTGCTGGGACAGCTAATCTATGGCTACACCTTC. It yields the protein CASSLLGQLIYGYTF. The chain has TRBV5-5 and TRBJ1-2; 7 bases line up with TRBD1. Germline V gives CDR1 SGHKS, CDR2 YYEKEE (reference sequence). The CDR3 is 15 amino acids. The V segment lost 1 base and the J segment 4 bases; nucleotides outside the gene matches: 7.

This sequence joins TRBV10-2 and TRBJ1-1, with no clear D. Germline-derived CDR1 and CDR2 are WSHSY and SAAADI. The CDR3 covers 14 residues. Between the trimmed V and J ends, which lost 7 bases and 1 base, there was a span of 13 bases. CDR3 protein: CASNPQIGNTEAFF. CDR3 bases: TGCGCCAGCAACCCACAGATAGGGAACACTGAAGCTTTCTTT.

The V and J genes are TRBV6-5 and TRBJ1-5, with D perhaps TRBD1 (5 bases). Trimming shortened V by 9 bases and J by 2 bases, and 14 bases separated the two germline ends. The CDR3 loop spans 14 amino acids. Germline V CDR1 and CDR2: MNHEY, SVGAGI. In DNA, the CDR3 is TGTGCCAGTCAGCTCGGGGGTGGCAATCAGCCCCAGCATTTT. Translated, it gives CASQLGGGNQPQHF.